The subject of this entry is one T cell receptor (beta chain). This clonotype was observed many times. The specificity of this receptor is unknown. Per-base quality was not reported, and no clone a single base away is much larger than it. V is shortened by 0 bases, J by 5 bases, and the region joining them spans 17 bases. Taken from the germline V gene (reference sequence), the CDR1 and CDR2 loops are MNHEY and SMNVEV. From its cysteine to its phenylalanine, the CDR3 spans 18 amino acids. Only the CDR3 part of the read is kept: 54 bases, read in frame from the first base. The receptor library was made with multiplex PCR. Sequencer: Illumina HiSeq 4000. CDR3 regions were amplified by Arm-PCR with iRepertoire HTBI primers to construct TCR beta libraries. PCR products were gel purified before sequencing. In the authors' own workflow: Gene usage analysis of CDR3 amino acid clonotypes used the 60 to 75 TRBV and fewer than 15 TRBJ segments found across samples. Filtered high-quality paired reads were merged into contigs using COPE and FqMerger. Contigs were aligned with BLAST to IMGT TRBV, TRBD and TRBJ reference genes, and CDR3 was defined per IMGT. Any clonotype with a frequency above 0.1% was classified as a highly expanded clone. Shannon entropy was used to measure repertoire diversity, and the Gini coefficient was used to measure V-J evenness. Public clonotypes were defined as clonotypes shared by more than one individual. The public reads were run again by TCRdb, first through fastp at Q25 and then through MiXCR, and only productive beta chains were kept. A single entry per CDR3 protein holds the most common genes and DNA from its merged rows. TCRdb, rather than the study authors, made the V and J calls. The table for this sample lists 300,000 or so distinct CDR3 sequences; roughly a fifth of them were counted only once. The ten largest clones capture less than 30% of the sample.

Read against the paper, the sample's time point label means: persistent/refractory GD, antithyroid drugs over 5 years with positive TRAb. For both TCR sequencing and RNA sequencing, RNA was extracted from PBMCs using TRIzol. Graves' disease was diagnosed according to American Thyroid Association guidelines. Patients for the study were recruited at an endocrinology department in Xi'an, China. Each patient gave approximately 9 milliliters of peripheral blood, collected in an EDTA anticoagulant tube. PBMCs were isolated by Ficoll Paque Plus density gradient separation without further T cell sorting. RNA quality was checked with an Agilent 2100 Bioanalyzer and agarose gel, and concentration with a NanoDrop 2000. This entry comes from a study of regulatory T cells in long-lasting Graves disease (dated by TCRdb to the early 2020s). Study-wide context: Persistent Graves' disease meant more than 5 years of antithyroid drug treatment with TSH receptor autoantibodies that stayed positive. The study took place in China and was registered as a clinical trial. Persistent Graves' disease patients were compared with newly diagnosed Graves' disease patients by peripheral blood TCR sequencing and RNA sequencing. Persistent Graves' disease patients in the clinical cohort had taken antithyroid drugs for 9 to 11 years on average. TCR sequencing covered approximately 13 persistent and approximately 20 newly diagnosed Graves' disease patients, 33 samples in total. General study outcomes and caveats: Sequencing and analysis were restricted to the TCR beta chain. The small sample size was acknowledged by the authors as a limitation that may reduce accuracy. Persistent Graves' disease patients showed lower TCR Shannon entropy and fewer highly expanded clones than newly diagnosed patients, suggesting clonal expansion. Because the primary lesion, thyroid tissue, could not be accessed, the study looked at peripheral blood alone. Patients with persistent disease shared more public clonotypes (fewer than 3,000) than newly diagnosed patients did (966). Persistent disease showed preferential use of TRBV28, TRBJ1-2 and TRBJ2-5, whereas newly diagnosed disease favored TRBV20-1 and TRBJ2-1.

This clonotype was obtained from a female donor with Graves disease. The sample here was peripheral blood mononuclear cells (PBMCs), taken when the disease was refractory, from a patient treated with antithyroid drugs. This receptor chain uses TRBV27 and TRBJ1-6, with TRBD1 as a weak D call on 5 bases. The nucleotide sequence reads as follows: TGTGCCAGCAGTTTATCGAGGCCGGGACGGCTCAATAATTCACCCCTCCACTTT. This translates into CASSLSRPGRLNNSPLHF.